Below, one TCR beta chain is given with its context. Clones were read by immunoSEQ multiplex PCR, and TCRdb kept only the in-frame ones, dropping some. Of around 170,000 clones in the sample, about 74% are singletons; the top ten hold around 3%. These data belong to a study of blood T cell repertoires in COVID-19. Study context: PBMCs, B-cell-depleted T cells, or T cells provided the cDNA or gDNA that made up the material.

Germline V gene data show CDR1 as SEHNR and CDR2 as FQNEAQ (reference sequence). V dropped 5 bases and J dropped 5 bases, with 12 bases sitting between them. CDR3 length equals 14 residues. Sequenced material: peripheral blood. The V gene is TRBV7-9, the J gene TRBJ2-2, with D uncertain. This TCR derives from a woman older than 75 with acute or convalescent COVID-19. In nucleotides, the CDR3 is TGTGCCAGCAGCATAAATACAGAGACCGGGGAGCTGTTTTTT. Translated, it gives CASSINTETGELFF.